This T cell receptor (beta chain) was found in a study of shared T cell receptors in the human thymus. The CDR3 sequence is 12 residues long. Germline values: CDR1 MNHEY, CDR2 SVGAGI. Trimming pared 1 base from V and 6 bases from J, leaving 3 bases between. The data were produced by immunoSEQ multiplex PCR, yet TCRdb's version contains in-frame clones alone and is incomplete. The sample includes hundreds of thousands of clones, roughly 94% seen only once; the top ten take 0.015% to 0.02%. The receptor was derived from a human donor. Sequencing input: thymocytes. V is TRBV6-5 and J is TRBJ2-2, with no clear D. The CDR3 DNA follows: TGTGCCAGCAGTTACTGGCCCGGGGAGCTGTTTTTT. Translated: CASSYWPGELFF.